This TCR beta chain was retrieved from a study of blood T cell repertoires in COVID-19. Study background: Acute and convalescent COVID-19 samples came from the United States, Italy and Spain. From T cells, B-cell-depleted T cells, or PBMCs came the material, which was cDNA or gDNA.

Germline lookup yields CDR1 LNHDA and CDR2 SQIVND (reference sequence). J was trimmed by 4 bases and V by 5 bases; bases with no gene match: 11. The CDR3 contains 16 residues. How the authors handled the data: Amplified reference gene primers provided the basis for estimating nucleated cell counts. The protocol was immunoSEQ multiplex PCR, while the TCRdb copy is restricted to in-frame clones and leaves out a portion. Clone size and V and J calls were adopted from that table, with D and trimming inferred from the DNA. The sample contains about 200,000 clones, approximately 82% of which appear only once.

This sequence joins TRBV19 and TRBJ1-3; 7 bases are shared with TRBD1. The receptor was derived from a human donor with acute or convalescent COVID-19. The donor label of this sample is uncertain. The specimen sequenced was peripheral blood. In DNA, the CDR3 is TGTGCCAGTAGTCCAATGGCAGGGGGAGGAGGAAACACCATATATTTT. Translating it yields CASSPMAGGGGNTIYF. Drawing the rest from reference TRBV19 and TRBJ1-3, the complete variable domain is DGGITQSPKYLFRKEGQNVTLSCEQNLNHDAMYWYRQDPGQGLRLIYYSQIVNDFQKGDIAEGYSVSREKKESFPLTVTSAQKNPTAFYLCASSPMAGGGGNTIYFGEGSWLTVV.